Listed below are T cell receptor beta chains from one sample, sequenced in a study of OX40 agonist ivuxolimab in advanced cancers. Sequencing was performed with immunoSEQ multiplex PCR; in TCRdb, only in-frame clones are kept and a portion is missing. Of roughly 51,000 clones in the sample, 85% to 90% were seen once. The sample here was CD4+ or CD8+ T cells sorted from blood, taken in a trial of the OX40 agonist ivuxolimab. Every receptor here comes from an adult with an advanced solid tumor such as melanoma, head and neck, liver or kidney cancer. Each CDR3 is given with its conserved first and last residue. A D gene is named only where the DNA matches it firmly. The size field is filled for only some rows; it gives once, few, many or a size class.

TGTGCCAGCAGCTTAGGTCGGAGTGGGGAGCTGTTTTTT | CASSLGRSGELFF | . | . | TRBJ2-2 | 13 | TRBV11-3
TGTGCTAGCAGCTCCGGACAGGGATCTCTCGAGCAGTACTTC | CASSSGQGSLEQYF | TRBD1 | . | TRBJ2-7 | 14 | TRBV7-7
TGTGCCAGCAGCCAGGGAACCTACGAGCAGTACTTC | CASSQGTYEQYF | . | once | TRBJ2-7 | 12 | TRBV5-6
TGTGCCACCCACCCCAGTGGCACAGATACGCAGTATTTT | CATHPSGTDTQYF | . | . | TRBJ2-3 | 13 | TRBV19
TGTGCCAGCAGCACATCTAGCGGGAGGGCCTCCCCCTACGAGCAGTACTTC | CASSTSSGRASPYEQYF | TRBD2 | once | TRBJ2-7 | 17 | TRBV7-8
TGTGCCAGCACGTTACCCGACACGCACAATGAGCAGTTCTTC | CASTLPDTHNEQFF | . | . | TRBJ2-1 | 14 | TRBV28
TGTGCCAGCAGCTTCCTGGAGGGTTGGGAGACCCAGTACTTC | CASSFLEGWETQYF | . | . | TRBJ2-5 | 14 | TRBV11-1
TGTGCCAGCAGCCCGGGGGCTCGGGGGAGGGAGCAGTACTTC | CASSPGARGREQYF | . | . | TRBJ2-7 | 14 | TRBV7-3
TGTGCCAGCAGCCCCAACGCTCCGGGACAGGGAGAGACCCAGTACTTC | CASSPNAPGQGETQYF | TRBD1 | . | TRBJ2-5 | 16 | TRBV7-3
TGTGCCAGCAGTAAGACAGGGGTCCGGGGCTACACCTTC | CASSKTGVRGYTF | TRBD1 | once | TRBJ1-2 | 13 | TRBV6-5
TGTGCCAGCAGTCCTGGGTTGAGCACAGATACGCAGTATTTT | CASSPGLSTDTQYF | . | . | TRBJ2-3 | 14 | TRBV27
TGTGCCACCCGAGGGGATAGCTCCTACAATGAGCAGTTCTTC | CATRGDSSYNEQFF | . | . | TRBJ2-1 | 14 | TRBV19
TGTGCCAGCAGCTGGGACACCGGGGAGCTGTTTTTT | CASSWDTGELFF | . | . | TRBJ2-2 | 12 | TRBV5-1
TGCGCCAGCAGCTTGGACGACCAAGAGACCCAGTACTTC | CASSLDDQETQYF | . | . | TRBJ2-5 | 13 | TRBV5-1
TGTGCCAGCAGTCCTCCCCCCGACAGCTACGAGCAGTACTTC | CASSPPPDSYEQYF | . | . | TRBJ2-7 | 14 | TRBV27
TGTGCCATCAGTGAGCTTACGACAGGGGGCTACACCTTC | CAISELTTGGYTF | TRBD1 | . | TRBJ1-2 | 13 | TRBV10-3
TGCGCCAGTTCAGAGGGCGGATATCTCACTAATGAAAAACTGTTTTTT | CASSEGGYLTNEKLFF | . | . | TRBJ1-4 | 16 | TRBV5-1
TGTGCCATCAGTGAGCGGGACACCTCGGGGGAGACCCAGTACTTC | CAISERDTSGETQYF | . | . | TRBJ2-5 | 15 | TRBV10-3
TGTGCCAGCAGCCCACAAACCCGGACCGTCAACTATGGCTACACCTTC | CASSPQTRTVNYGYTF | . | . | TRBJ1-2 | 16 | TRBV7-3
TGTGCCAGCTCACCCTCTATGGGCGGGGCCAACGTCCTGACTTTC | CASSPSMGGANVLTF | . | . | TRBJ2-6 | 15 | TRBV18
TGTGCCAGTAGTATAGAAAGGGGAGAGACCCAGTACTTC | CASSIERGETQYF | . | . | TRBJ2-5 | 13 | TRBV19
TGTGCCAGCAGCGCTACAGGGGCCAACATTCAGTACTTC | CASSATGANIQYF | TRBD1 | . | TRBJ2-4 | 13 | TRBV6-1
TGTGCCAGCAGCCGGGGGCAGGTCCCAGATACGCAGTATTTT | CASSRGQVPDTQYF | . | . | TRBJ2-3 | 14 | TRBV9
TGTGCCAGCAGTCTTTTTGACAGAGACTACGAGCAGTACTTC | CASSLFDRDYEQYF | . | . | TRBJ2-7 | 14 | TRBV6-1
TGTGCCTGGAATTTGAACACTGAAGCTTTCTTT | CAWNLNTEAFF | . | few | TRBJ1-1 | 11 | TRBV30
TGCGCCAGCAGTAAACACGGCGCCGGGGAGCTGTTTTTT | CASSKHGAGELFF | . | . | TRBJ2-2 | 13 | TRBV10-2
TGTGCCAGCAGTTACTCGGGGACCGGGGAGCTGTTTTTT | CASSYSGTGELFF | . | . | TRBJ2-2 | 13 | TRBV6-5
TGTGCCAGCAGTCTAAGGGGGCATCAGCCCCAGCATTTT | CASSLRGHQPQHF | TRBD1 | . | TRBJ1-5 | 13 | TRBV6-7
TGTGCCAGCAGCCCCGGAGCGGGAACTAGCACAGATACGCAGTATTTT | CASSPGAGTSTDTQYF | TRBD2 | . | TRBJ2-3 | 16 | TRBV9
TGTGCCAGCAGCTACCGGACTAGCGGGAGGAAGAATGAGCAGTTCTTC | CASSYRTSGRKNEQFF | TRBD2 | few | TRBJ2-1 | 16 | TRBV7-9
TGTGCCAGCTCACCTGGGGGTAGGGCGGGGAACACTGAAGCTTTCTTT | CASSPGGRAGNTEAFF | . | . | TRBJ1-1 | 16 | TRBV18
TGTGCCAGCAGCCCGCCGGTGGCAGGGGCTGAAGCTTTCTTT | CASSPPVAGAEAFF | . | . | TRBJ1-1 | 14 | TRBV9
TGTGCCTGGAGTAAAAGACAGGGAGGAACCTACGAGCAGTACTTC | CAWSKRQGGTYEQYF | . | once | TRBJ2-7 | 15 | TRBV30
TGCGCCAGCAGCGAAAATAGCGGGAGAGGAGAGACCCAGTACTTC | CASSENSGRGETQYF | TRBD2 | . | TRBJ2-5 | 15 | TRBV5-1
TGCGCCAGCAGTGGAGGGACAGGGGGCCCTAGCTCCTACAATGAGCAGTTCTTC | CASSGGTGGPSSYNEQFF | TRBD1 | . | TRBJ2-1 | 18 | TRBV10-1
TGCGCCAGCAGGGACCTCGGGGGCATCTATGGCTACACCTTC | CASRDLGGIYGYTF | . | . | TRBJ1-2 | 14 | TRBV4-1
TGCGCCAGCAGCCGACGAAGTGCCCCCTTGAACACTGAAGCTTTCTTT | CASSRRSAPLNTEAFF | . | . | TRBJ1-1 | 16 | TRBV5-1
TGTGCCAGCAGGGACCTCGAGCAGGGGTATGGCTACACCTTC | CASRDLEQGYGYTF | . | . | TRBJ1-2 | 14 | TRBV2